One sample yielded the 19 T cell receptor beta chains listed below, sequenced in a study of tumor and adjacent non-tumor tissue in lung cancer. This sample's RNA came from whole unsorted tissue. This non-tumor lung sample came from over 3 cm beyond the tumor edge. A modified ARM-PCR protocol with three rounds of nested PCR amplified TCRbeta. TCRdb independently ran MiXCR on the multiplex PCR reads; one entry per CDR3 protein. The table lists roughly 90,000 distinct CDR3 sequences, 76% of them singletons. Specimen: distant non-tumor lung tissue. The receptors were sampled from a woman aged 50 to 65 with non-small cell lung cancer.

CDR3: CASSRKLVSPLHF. The CDR3 nucleotides read TGTGCCAGCAGCCGGAAACTGGTTTCACCCCTCCACTTT. The chain uses TRBV11-1 and TRBJ1-6; D uncertain. Germline CDR1 and CDR2: SGHAT and FQDESV (reference sequence). V was trimmed by 5 bases and J by 9 bases, leaving 11 bases between them. CDR3 size: 13 residues.

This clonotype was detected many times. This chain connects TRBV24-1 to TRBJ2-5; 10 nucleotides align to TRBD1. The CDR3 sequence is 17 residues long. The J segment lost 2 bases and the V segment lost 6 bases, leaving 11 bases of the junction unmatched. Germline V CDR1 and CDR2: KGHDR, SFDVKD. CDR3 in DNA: TGTGCCACCAGTCAGCCCTCAGGACAGGGGGAACAAGAGACCCAGTACTTC. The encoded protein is CATSQPSGQGEQETQYF.

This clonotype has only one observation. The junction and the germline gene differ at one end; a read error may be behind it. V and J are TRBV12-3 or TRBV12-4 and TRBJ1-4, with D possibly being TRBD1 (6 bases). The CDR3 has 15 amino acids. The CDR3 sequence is CASSLRGSTNEKLVF. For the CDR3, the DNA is TGTGCCAGCAGCCTCAGGGGTTCAACTAATGAAAAACTAGTTTTT.

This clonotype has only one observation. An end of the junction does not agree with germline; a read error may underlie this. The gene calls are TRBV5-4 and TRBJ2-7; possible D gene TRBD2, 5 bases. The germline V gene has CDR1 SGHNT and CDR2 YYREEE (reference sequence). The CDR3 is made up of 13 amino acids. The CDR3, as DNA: TGTACCAGCAGGAGCGGCAGGCACTACGAGCAGTACTTC. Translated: CTSRSGRHYEQYF.

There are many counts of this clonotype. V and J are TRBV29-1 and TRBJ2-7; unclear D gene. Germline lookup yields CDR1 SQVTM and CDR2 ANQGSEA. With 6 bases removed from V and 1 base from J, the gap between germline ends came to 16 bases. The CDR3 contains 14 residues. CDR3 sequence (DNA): TGCAGCGTCGACTCCTCGGGTGGGTCCTACGAGCAGTACTTC. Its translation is CSVDSSGGSYEQYF.

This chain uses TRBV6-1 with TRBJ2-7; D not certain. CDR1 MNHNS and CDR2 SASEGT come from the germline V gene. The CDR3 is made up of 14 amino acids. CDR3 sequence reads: CASSTDVFFYEQYV. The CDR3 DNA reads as TGTGCCAGCAGCACGGACGTATTCTTCTACGAGCAGTATGTC.

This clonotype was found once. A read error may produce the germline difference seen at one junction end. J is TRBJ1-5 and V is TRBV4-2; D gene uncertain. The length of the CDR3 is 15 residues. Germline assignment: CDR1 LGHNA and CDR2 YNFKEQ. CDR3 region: CASSRDITSNQPQHF. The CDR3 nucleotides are TGTGCCAGCAGCCGAGACATCACTAGCAATCAGCCACAGCATTTT.

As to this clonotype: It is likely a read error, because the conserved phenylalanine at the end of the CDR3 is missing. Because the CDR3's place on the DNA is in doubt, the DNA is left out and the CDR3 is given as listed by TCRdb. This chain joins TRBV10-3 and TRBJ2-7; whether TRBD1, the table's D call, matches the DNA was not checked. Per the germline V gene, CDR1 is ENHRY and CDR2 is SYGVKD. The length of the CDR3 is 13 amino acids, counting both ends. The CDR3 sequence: CASRGRDSYEQYL.

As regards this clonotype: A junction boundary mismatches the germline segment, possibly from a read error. CDR3 bases: TGTACCAGCAGTCTCCGACGGGAGCAGAACATTGAAGCTTTCTTT. Its translation is CTSSLRREQNIEAFF. The rearrangement uses TRBV12-3 or TRBV12-4 and TRBJ1-1, with D unresolved. The CDR3 is 15 amino acids.

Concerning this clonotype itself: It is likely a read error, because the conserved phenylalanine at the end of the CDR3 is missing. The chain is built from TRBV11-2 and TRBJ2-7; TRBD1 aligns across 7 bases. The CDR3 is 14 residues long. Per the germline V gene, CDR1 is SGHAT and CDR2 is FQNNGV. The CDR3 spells CPSSLIRDSYEQYI. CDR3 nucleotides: TGTCCCAGCAGCTTAATTAGGGACAGCTACGAGCAGTACATC.

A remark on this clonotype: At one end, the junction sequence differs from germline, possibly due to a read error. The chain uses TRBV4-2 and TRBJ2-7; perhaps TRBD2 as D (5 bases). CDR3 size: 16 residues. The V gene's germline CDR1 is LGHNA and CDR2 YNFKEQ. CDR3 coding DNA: TGTGCCAGCAGCCATGCACTAGAGGCGGTCCTCTACGGGCAGTACTTC. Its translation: CASSHALEAVLYGQYF.

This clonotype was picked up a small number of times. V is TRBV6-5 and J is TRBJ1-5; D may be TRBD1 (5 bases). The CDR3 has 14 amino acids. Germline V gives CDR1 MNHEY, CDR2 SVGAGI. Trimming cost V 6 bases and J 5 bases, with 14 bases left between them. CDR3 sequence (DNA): TGTGCCAGCAGACCGGGACGCACTTATCAGCCCCAGCATTTT. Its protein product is CASRPGRTYQPQHF.

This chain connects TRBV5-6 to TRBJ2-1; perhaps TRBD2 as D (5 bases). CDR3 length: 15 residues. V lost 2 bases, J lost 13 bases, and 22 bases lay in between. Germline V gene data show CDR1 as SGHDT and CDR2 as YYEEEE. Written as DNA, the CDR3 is TGTGCCAGCAGCTTATTGGAGGACTCTTACAATGTACAGTTCTTC. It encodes CASSLLEDSYNVQFF. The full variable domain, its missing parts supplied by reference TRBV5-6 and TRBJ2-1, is DAGVTQSPTHLIKTRGQQVTLRCSPKSGHDTVSWYQQALGQGPQFIFQYYEEEERQRGNFPDRFSGHQFPNYSSELNVNALLLGDSALYLCASSLLEDSYNVQFFGPGTRLTVL.

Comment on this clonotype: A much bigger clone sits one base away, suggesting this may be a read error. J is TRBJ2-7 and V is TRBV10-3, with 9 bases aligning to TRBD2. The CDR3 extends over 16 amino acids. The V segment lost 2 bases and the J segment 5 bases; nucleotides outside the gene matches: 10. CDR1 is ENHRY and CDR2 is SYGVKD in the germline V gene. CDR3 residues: CAISEQLSGGTHEQYF. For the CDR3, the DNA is TGTGCCATCAGTGAGCAGCTTAGCGGGGGAACCCACGAGCAGTACTTC.

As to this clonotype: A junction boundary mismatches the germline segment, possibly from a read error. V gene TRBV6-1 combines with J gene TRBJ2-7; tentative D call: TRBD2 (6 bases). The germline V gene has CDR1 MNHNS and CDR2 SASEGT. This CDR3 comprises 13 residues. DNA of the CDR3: TGCGCCAGCAATGGAGGGAGTTGGTTCGAGCAGTACTTC. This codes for CASNGGSWFEQYF.

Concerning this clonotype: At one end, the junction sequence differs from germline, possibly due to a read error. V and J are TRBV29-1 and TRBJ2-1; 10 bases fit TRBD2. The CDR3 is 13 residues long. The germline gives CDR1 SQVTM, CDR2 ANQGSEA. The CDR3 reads CSAKKREGGEQVF. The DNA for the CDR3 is TGTAGCGCCAAGAAGCGGGAGGGAGGTGAACAGGTCTTC.

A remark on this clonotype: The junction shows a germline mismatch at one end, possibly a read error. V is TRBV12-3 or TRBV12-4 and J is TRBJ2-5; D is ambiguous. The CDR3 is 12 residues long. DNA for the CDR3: TGTGCCAGCAGTTGGGTCCAGGAGAACCAGTACTTC. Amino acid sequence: CASSWVQENQYF.

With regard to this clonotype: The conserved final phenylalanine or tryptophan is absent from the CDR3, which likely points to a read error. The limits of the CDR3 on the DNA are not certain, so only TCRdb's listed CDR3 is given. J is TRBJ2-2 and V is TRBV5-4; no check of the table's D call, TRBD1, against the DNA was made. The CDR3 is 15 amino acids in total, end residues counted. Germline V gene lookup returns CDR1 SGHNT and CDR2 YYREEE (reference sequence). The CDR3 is CASSRDRADTGELFS.

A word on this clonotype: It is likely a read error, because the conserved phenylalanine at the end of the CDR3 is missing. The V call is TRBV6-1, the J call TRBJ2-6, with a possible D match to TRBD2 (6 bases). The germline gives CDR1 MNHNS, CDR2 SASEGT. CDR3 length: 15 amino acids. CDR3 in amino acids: CASGGTTSGANILTS. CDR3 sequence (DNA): TGTGCCAGCGGGGGGACCACGTCTGGGGCCAACATCCTGACTTCC.